This TCR beta chain derives from a study of spatial heterogeneity in lung cancer. Whole-study findings and limits: Ubiquitous and regional expanded TCR counts correlated with ubiquitous and regional nonsynonymous mutations, respectively. Counts of expanded intratumoral alpha and beta TCRs tracked tumor mutation counts.

The study tagged each TCR cDNA molecule with a unique molecular identifier. TCRdb re-called the 5' RACE reads with MiXCR, one entry per CDR3 protein. The table has roughly 18,000 distinct CDR3 sequences, 9.5% to 10% seen once. Time point described: sample taken at primary tumor resection. Whole RNA obtained from tumor, nontumor lung or frozen PBMC underwent sequencing without sorting. This clonotype was counted a few times. Antigen unknown. Because this beta chain is a stray read in a library intended to capture alpha chains, its abundance should not be given much weight. The sequence came from a female donor with early-stage non-small cell lung cancer. The source was lung tumor tissue, collected at surgery.

CDR3 in amino acids: CASSPRTNQETQYF. CDR3 coding DNA: TGTGCCAGCAGCCCCCGAACCAACCAAGAGACCCAGTACTTC. V and J are TRBV7-9 and TRBJ2-5; the D is unclear. Germline V CDR1 and CDR2: SEHNR, FQNEAQ (reference sequence). This CDR3 is 14 amino acids long. Trimming cost V 5 bases and J 0 bases, with 10 bases left between them.